Reported below is one T cell receptor (beta chain). Its antigen is not identified. In the PCR, 60 Vbeta and 13 Jbeta primers were used. Clones were read by immunoSEQ multiplex PCR, and TCRdb kept only the in-frame ones, dropping some. The sample has around 60,000 clones; the top ten hold more than 5%. Germline assignment: CDR1 MNHNS and CDR2 SASEGT. Trimming stripped 6 bases from V and 1 base from J, with 9 bases between. This CDR3 is built from 13 residues. This entry is derived from a study of cytomegalovirus exposure and HLA in healthy donors. Turning to the study itself: Earlier, fewer than 130 million unique TCR beta sequences were recovered from about 200 million T cells by an analysis. Within an early data release were around 87 million unique TCRs drawn from HLA-typed donors.

Healthy people donating bone marrow made up the donors. The study's findings and limits: In vitro assays verified that a few CMV-associated chains recognized CMV antigens specifically.

The source is a man aged 30 to 45 in good health and CMV-seropositive. The sequencing input was PBMCs. The rearrangement links TRBV6-1 to TRBJ1-2, with D possibly TRBD1 on 5 matching bases. The CDR3 DNA follows: TGTGCCAGCAGAGCAGGGATTAACTATGGCTACACCTTC. It translates to CASRAGINYGYTF.